These 17 T cell receptor beta chains share one sample of origin, sequenced in a study of blood T cells in healthy people across ages. Using a J-beta primer mix together with a sample-barcoded 5' primer, a second PCR was run for about 6 to 11 cycles. TCRdb fed the 5' RACE reads into MiXCR, producing one record per CDR3 protein. The table lists 1.5 million to 1.9 million distinct CDR3 sequences, approximately 43% of them singletons. Material: blood. These receptor sequences come from a woman in her late teens or twenties in good health.

The V and J genes are TRBV7-9 and TRBJ1-4; the D is unclear. V lost 3 bases to trimming and J lost 0 bases, with 8 bases between them. This CDR3 is built from 15 residues. Germline V gene data show CDR1 as SEHNR and CDR2 as FQNEAQ (reference sequence). The DNA for the CDR3 is TGTGCCAGCAGCTTTGAAGATGCAACTAATGAAAAACTGTTTTTT. It specifies CASSFEDATNEKLFF. Looking up the rest from reference TRBV7-9 and TRBJ1-4 gives the full variable domain: DTGVSQNPRHKITKRGQNVTFRCDPISEHNRLYWYRQTLGQGPEFLTYFQNEAQLEKSRLLSDRFSAERPKGSFSTLEIQRTEQGDSAMYLCASSFEDATNEKLFFGSGTQLSVL.

This clonotype has only a few counts. The chain has TRBV29-1 and TRBJ2-1; 10 nucleotides line up with TRBD2. The tail of the sequence fits TRBJ2-7 better, so the J call may be wrong. Per germline, CDR1 SQVTM and CDR2 ANQGSEA. The CDR3 runs to 14 residues. The CDR3 nucleotides read TGCAGCGTTCGGACTAGCGGAGCCTACAATGAGCAGTACTTC. This translates into CSVRTSGAYNEQYF.

A few counts support this clonotype. This chain links TRBV5-5 with TRBJ2-1; TRBD2 is a possible D gene (5 bases). The ends were cut back, 0 bases at V and 7 bases at J, with 14 bases in the middle. The germline gives CDR1 SGHKS, CDR2 YYEKEE (reference sequence). The CDR3 totals 15 residues. The CDR3 nucleotides read TGTGCCAGCAGCTTGGTCTCCCGTGCGGGTAATGAGCAGTTCTTC. This translates into CASSLVSRAGNEQFF.

This chain joins TRBV30 and TRBJ1-2, with D unclear. This CDR3 has 15 amino acids. V gave up 1 base and J gave up 6 bases, with 18 bases separating them. Germline V gene data show CDR1 as GTSNPN and CDR2 as SVGIG (reference sequence). The CDR3 reads CAWSDPVQFSNGYTF. The CDR3 DNA is TGTGCCTGGAGTGACCCGGTTCAGTTCAGTAATGGCTACACCTTC.

The gene calls are TRBV7-2 and TRBJ1-6; 8 nucleotides agree with TRBD1. In germline, CDR1 is SGHTA, CDR2 FQGNSA. Trimming took 5 bases from V and 6 from J; bases not matched to a gene: 9. The CDR3 is 16 amino acids. This chain's CDR3 is CASSRTGGIGNSPLHF. CDR3 bases: TGTGCCAGCAGCCGAACAGGGGGAATAGGTAATTCACCCCTCCACTTT.

The rearrangement links TRBV6-2 or TRBV6-3 to TRBJ2-3, with a tentative D call TRBD2 (6 bases). This CDR3 is 16 amino acids long. With 3 bases removed from V and 0 bases from J, the gap between germline ends came to 13 bases. Germline V gene data show CDR1 as MNHEY and CDR2 as SVGEGT. The CDR3 here is CASSYLPAGSTDTQYF. Here the CDR3 DNA reads TGTGCCAGCAGTTATCTGCCGGCGGGGAGCACAGATACGCAGTATTTT.

This chain uses TRBV29-1 with TRBJ1-2, with TRBD1 identical over 7 bases. The V segment lost 5 bases and the J segment 7 bases; nucleotides outside the gene matches: 4. CDR3 length: 11 amino acids. The germline V gene encodes CDR1 SQVTM and CDR2 ANQGSEA. The CDR3 region is CSVTGEGGYTF. For the CDR3, the DNA is TGCAGCGTTACAGGGGAGGGTGGCTACACCTTC.

This clonotype was seen a handful of times. The chain carries TRBV2 and TRBJ2-7; 7 nucleotides match TRBD2. The CDR3 sequence is 13 residues long. Trimming cost V 11 bases and J 0 bases; bases outside gene matches: 7. The germline gives CDR1 SNHLY, CDR2 FYNNEI. The CDR3 reads CAALAEDSYEQYF. The CDR3 DNA sequence: TGTGCCGCCCTAGCGGAAGACTCCTACGAGCAGTACTTC.

The J gene is TRBJ2-3, the V gene TRBV7-9; D perhaps matches TRBD1 (6 bases). CDR3 length: 16 amino acids. V was clipped by 4 bases and J by 0 bases, with 14 bases between them. Germline V gene lookup returns CDR1 SEHNR and CDR2 FQNEAQ (reference sequence). CDR3 nucleotides: TGTGCCAGCAGCTCAGGAGGCAGGGGAAGCACAGATACGCAGTATTTT. It is translated as CASSSGGRGSTDTQYF.

This chain connects TRBV27 to TRBJ2-5; TRBD2 agrees at 8 bases. CDR1 is MNHEY, CDR2 SMNVEV, per germline (reference sequence). The ends lost 9 bases at V and 11 bases at J; junction bases unmatched: 14. CDR3 size: 13 residues. CDR3 sequence reads: CASSGTRVNEQYF. DNA for the CDR3: TGTGCCAGTTCCGGGACTAGAGTCAATGAGCAGTACTTC.

This clonotype has a handful of counts. The chain combines TRBV7-9 with TRBJ2-7; possibly TRBD1 for D (6 bases). Trimming stripped 4 bases from V and 1 base from J, with 14 bases between. The CDR3 covers 15 residues. From germline, CDR1 is SEHNR and CDR2 FQNEAQ (reference sequence). The CDR3 spells CASSSGHLFSYEQYF. The CDR3 DNA follows: TGTGCCAGCAGCTCGGGACATCTTTTTTCCTACGAGCAGTACTTC.

This clonotype was picked up a small number of times. The V and J genes are TRBV6-1 and TRBJ2-3; D is perhaps TRBD1 (5 bases). CDR1 is MNHNS, CDR2 SASEGT, per germline. The CDR3 is made up of 17 amino acids. Trimming shortened V by 7 bases and J by 1 base, and 21 bases separated the two germline ends. The CDR3 reads CASTEPPGAFGTDTQYF. The CDR3 DNA reads as TGTGCCAGCACGGAGCCTCCTGGGGCGTTTGGCACAGATACGCAGTATTTT.

This rearrangement joins TRBV4-3 to TRBJ1-2; TRBD1 matches at 9 bases. The CDR3 length is 16 residues. CDR1 LGHNA and CDR2 YSLEER come from the germline V gene. The junction had 3 bases not matched to a gene; V was cut back by 0 bases and J by 1 base. As DNA, the CDR3 is TGCGCCAGCAGCCAAGAGAGGACAGGGGTTAACTATGGCTACACCTTC. Translation: CASSQERTGVNYGYTF.

Note on this clonotype: Germline is not matched at one junction end, which may reflect a read error. The CDR3 nucleotides are TGTGCCATCGGTGACGAGGACTGGTACAATGAGCAGTTCTTC. It translates to CAIGDEDWYNEQFF. The rearrangement uses TRBV10-3 and TRBJ2-1, with D maybe TRBD2 (5 bases). This CDR3 is built from 14 residues. CDR1 ENHRY and CDR2 SYGVKD come from the germline V gene.

In this sample, this clonotype turned up a few times. The chain links TRBV3-1 to TRBJ2-1; 11 bases line up with TRBD1. This CDR3 spans 15 amino acids. Looked up from germline, CDR1 is LGHDT and CDR2 is YNNKEL (reference sequence). V was clipped by 5 bases and J by 6 bases; unmatched bases: 6. CDR3 loop: CASSSWTGGGNEQFF. The DNA of the CDR3 is TGTGCCAGCAGCTCCTGGACAGGGGGCGGCAATGAGCAGTTCTTC.

This clonotype was recorded a few times. The chain links TRBV11-2 to TRBJ2-2; TRBD2 aligns across 7 bases. Germline loops: CDR1 SGHAT, CDR2 FQNNGV. The CDR3 sequence is 14 residues long. Losses at the gene ends were 7 bases for V and 0 bases for J; bases not matched to a gene: 2. CDR3 loop: CASTSGSNTGELFF. CDR3 DNA sequence: TGTGCCAGCACTAGCGGCTCGAACACCGGGGAGCTGTTTTTT.

This clonotype was seen a few times. The gene calls are TRBV20-1 and TRBJ2-3, with TRBD2 matching over 12 bases. The CDR3 contains 14 residues. The junction had 5 bases not matched to a gene; V was cut back by 4 bases and J by 6 bases. Germline assignment: CDR1 DFQATT and CDR2 SNEGSKA (reference sequence). Here the CDR3 DNA reads TGCAGTGCTACACTAGCGGGAGGCCGGGATACGCAGTATTTT. It is translated as CSATLAGGRDTQYF.